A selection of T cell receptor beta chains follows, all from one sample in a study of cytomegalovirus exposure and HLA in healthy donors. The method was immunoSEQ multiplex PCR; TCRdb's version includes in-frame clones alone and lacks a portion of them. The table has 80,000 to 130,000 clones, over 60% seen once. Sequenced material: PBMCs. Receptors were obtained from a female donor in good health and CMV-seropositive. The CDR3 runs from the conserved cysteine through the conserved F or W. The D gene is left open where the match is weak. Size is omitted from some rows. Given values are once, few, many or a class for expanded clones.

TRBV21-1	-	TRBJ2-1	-	CASSRLPSGTSSNNEQFF	TGTGCCAGCAGCAGGCTCCCTTCCGGGACTAGCTCCAACAATGAGCAGTTCTTC
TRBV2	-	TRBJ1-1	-	CASGKTLNTEAFF	TGTGCCAGCGGTAAGACTCTGAACACTGAAGCTTTCTTT
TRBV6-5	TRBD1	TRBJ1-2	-	CASSYSTGGGYGYTF	TGTGCCAGCAGTTACTCGACAGGGGGTGGCTATGGCTACACCTTC
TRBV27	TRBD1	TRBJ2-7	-	CASSRIRTGSYEQYF	TGTGCCAGCAGCCGTATACGGACAGGTTCCTACGAGCAGTACTTC
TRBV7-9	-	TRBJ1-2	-	CSSSLGGSGTRFYGYTF	TGTTCCAGCAGCTTAGGTGGCTCCGGGACTCGATTCTATGGCTACACCTTC
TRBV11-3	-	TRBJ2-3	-	CASSSGGGSTDTQYF	TGTGCCAGCAGCTCGGGTGGGGGCTCCACAGATACGCAGTATTTT
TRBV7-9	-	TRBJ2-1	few	CASSFSVYNEQFF	TGTGCCAGCAGCTTTAGCGTCTACAATGAGCAGTTCTTC
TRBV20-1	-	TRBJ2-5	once	CSAAQETQYF	TGCAGTGCTGCGCAAGAGACCCAGTACTTC
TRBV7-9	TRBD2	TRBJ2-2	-	CASSFPTSGANTGELFF	TGTGCCAGCAGCTTCCCCACTAGCGGGGCGAACACCGGGGAGCTGTTTTTT
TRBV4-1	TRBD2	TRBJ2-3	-	CASSQDTSGRKGGRLTDTQYF	TGCGCCAGCAGCCAGGATACTAGCGGGAGAAAAGGGGGGAGACTCACAGATACGCAGTATTTT
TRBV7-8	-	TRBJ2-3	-	CASSLTTAGTDTQYF	TGTGCCAGCAGCCTCACGACAGCTGGCACAGATACGCAGTATTTT
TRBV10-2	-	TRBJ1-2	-	CASSELRVAAGYGYTF	TGCGCCAGCAGTGAATTGAGGGTAGCCGCAGGCTATGGCTACACCTTC
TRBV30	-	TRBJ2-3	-	CAWSVRLAPPTDTQYF	TGTGCCTGGAGTGTGCGGCTAGCTCCCCCCACAGATACGCAGTATTTT
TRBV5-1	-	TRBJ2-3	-	CASSPGRLGAGEADTQYF	TGCGCCAGCAGCCCAGGACGCCTGGGGGCGGGGGAGGCAGATACGCAGTATTTT
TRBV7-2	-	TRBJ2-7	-	CASSPGGASSYEQYF	TGTGCCAGCAGCCCGGGGGGCGCCAGCTCCTACGAGCAGTACTTC
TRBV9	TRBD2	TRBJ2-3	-	CASSPTVAGGRGGSDTQYF	TGTGCCAGCAGCCCTACCGTAGCGGGGGGTCGTGGGGGCAGTGATACGCAGTATTTT